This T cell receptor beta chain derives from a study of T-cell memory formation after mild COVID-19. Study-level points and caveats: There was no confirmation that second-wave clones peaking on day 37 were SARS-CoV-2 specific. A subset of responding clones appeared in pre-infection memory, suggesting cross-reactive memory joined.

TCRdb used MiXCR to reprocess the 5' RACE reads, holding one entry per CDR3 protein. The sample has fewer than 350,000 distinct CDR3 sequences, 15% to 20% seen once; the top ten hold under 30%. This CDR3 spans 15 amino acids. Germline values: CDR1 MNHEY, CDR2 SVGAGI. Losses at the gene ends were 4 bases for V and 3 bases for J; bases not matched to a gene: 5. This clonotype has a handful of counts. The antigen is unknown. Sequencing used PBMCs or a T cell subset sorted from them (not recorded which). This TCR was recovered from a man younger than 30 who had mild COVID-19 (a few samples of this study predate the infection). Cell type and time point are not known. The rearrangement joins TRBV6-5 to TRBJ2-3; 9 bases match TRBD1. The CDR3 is CASSFRDRDTDTQYF. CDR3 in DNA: TGTGCCAGCAGTTTCCGGGACAGGGATACAGATACGCAGTATTTT.